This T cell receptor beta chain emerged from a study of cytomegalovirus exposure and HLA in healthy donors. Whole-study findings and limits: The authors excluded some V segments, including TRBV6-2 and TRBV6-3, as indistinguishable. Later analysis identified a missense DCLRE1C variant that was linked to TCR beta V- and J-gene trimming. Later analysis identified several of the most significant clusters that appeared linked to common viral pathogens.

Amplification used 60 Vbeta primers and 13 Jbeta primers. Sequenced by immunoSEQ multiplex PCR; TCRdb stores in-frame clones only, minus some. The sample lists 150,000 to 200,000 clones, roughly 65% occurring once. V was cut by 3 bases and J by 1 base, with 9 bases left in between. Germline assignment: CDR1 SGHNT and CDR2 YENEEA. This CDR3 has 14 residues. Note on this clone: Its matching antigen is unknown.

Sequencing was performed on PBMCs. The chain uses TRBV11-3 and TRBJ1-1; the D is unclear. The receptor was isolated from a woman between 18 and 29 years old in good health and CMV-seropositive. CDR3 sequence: CASSFSGTNTEAFF. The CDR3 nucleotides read TGTGCCAGCAGCTTTAGCGGAACGAACACTGAAGCTTTCTTT.